This passage covers 15 T cell receptor beta chains from one sample sequenced in a study of shared clonotypes between healthy human individuals (dated by TCRdb to the early 2020s). The method behind the library was the immunoSEQ multiplex PCR assay. The clones in this table, taken by TCRdb from immuneACCESS, are in-frame only. Not every clone is retained; where verified, under half of the shortfall comes from an unresolved V gene, and the cause of the rest is unknown. Within this sample are roughly 1 million clones, with around 75% of them counted one time only. Clones ranked in the top ten supply over 1.3% of the sample. The sample comprised memory CD4+ T cells sorted from blood. This specimen's cell subset or site label, per the study, means: CD45RA-negative fraction. The receptors originated from a man aged 18 to 30 in good health.

This clone was observed a handful of times. CDR3 sequence (DNA): TGTGCCAGCAGCTTGGGGGACAGGGGTGTCAGGACCGGGGAGCTGTTTTTT. Amino acids: CASSLGDRGVRTGELFF. The chain employs TRBV5-5 and TRBJ2-2; 10 bases are a match to TRBD1. Germline CDR1 and CDR2: SGHKS and YYEKEE (reference sequence). Trimming at V came to 0 bases and at J to 5 bases, leaving 7 bases not matched to a gene. This CDR3 is built from 17 residues.

Only a few counts were recorded for this clone. The rearrangement links TRBV6-5 to TRBJ1-6; D ambiguous. Germline CDR1 reads MNHEY; CDR2 reads SVGAGI. The V and J ends lost 4 bases and 5 bases respectively, with 6 bases between them. The CDR3 has 13 residues. This CDR3 reads CASSWRDNSPLHF. In DNA, the CDR3 is TGTGCCAGCAGTTGGCGGGATAATTCACCCCTCCACTTT.

Remarks on this clone: Other DNA variants within this sample encode the same CDR3. The J gene is TRBJ2-2, the V gene TRBV4-1; no firm D call. V was pared by 0 bases and J by 7 bases, with 3 bases between. This CDR3 comprises 12 residues. Germline V gives CDR1 MGHRA, CDR2 YSYEKL. DNA for the CDR3: TGCGCCAGCAGCCAAGAACTCGGGGAGCTGTTTTTT. It encodes CASSQELGELFF.

This clone has only a few counts. The V gene is TRBV15, the J gene TRBJ1-2, with TRBD1 matching over 9 bases. CDR3 length equals 14 residues. The V gene's germline CDR1 is LNHNV and CDR2 YYDKDF (reference sequence). Trimming at V came to 4 bases and at J to 8 bases, leaving 8 bases not matched to a gene. CDR3 coding DNA: TGTGCCACCAGCACAGGGGACAGGGCCCAAGGCTACACCTTC. It specifies CATSTGDRAQGYTF.

This clone was observed a handful of times. V and J are TRBV5-1 and TRBJ1-6, with D possibly being TRBD1 (5 bases). This CDR3 has 15 residues. Germline assignment: CDR1 SGHRS and CDR2 YFSETQ. With 0 bases removed from V and 7 bases from J, the gap between germline ends came to 11 bases. The CDR3, as DNA: TGCGCCAGCAGCTTGGACGGCAGGGTGAATTCACCCCTCCACTTT. This encodes CASSLDGRVNSPLHF. Supplemented by reference TRBV5-1 and TRBJ1-6, the full variable domain reads KAGVTQTPRYLIKTRGQQVTLSCSPISGHRSVSWYQQTPGQGLQFLFEYFSETQRNKGNFPGRFSGRQFSNSRSEMNVSTLELGDSALYLCASSLDGRVNSPLHFGNGTRLTVT.

The rearrangement joins TRBV28 to TRBJ2-2; tentative D call: TRBD2 (5 bases). The V end lost 4 bases, the J end lost 8 bases, and 11 bases lay between the germline ends. The length of the CDR3 is 13 residues. The germline CDR1 and CDR2 sequences are MDHEN and SYDVKM. CDR3 bases: TGTGCCAGCAGTTACGGACTTAAGGGGGAGCTGTTTTTT. Translation gives CASSYGLKGELFF.

The chain uses TRBV4-3 and TRBJ1-6, with D tentatively TRBD1 (5 bases). This CDR3 has 14 amino acids. Germline CDR1 reads LGHNA; CDR2 reads YSLEER. V was trimmed by 5 bases and J by 10 bases, leaving 15 bases between them. CDR3 amino acids: CASSSGTGSSPLHF. The CDR3 DNA follows: TGCGCCAGCAGCTCCGGGACCGGATCGTCACCCCTCCACTTT.

The chain uses TRBV11-3 and TRBJ1-1; a weak D match, TRBD1 (6 bases). The CDR3 loop spans 15 amino acids. The V end lost 1 base, the J end lost 1 base, and 10 bases lay between the germline ends. Germline assignment: CDR1 SGHNT and CDR2 YENEEA. The CDR3 protein is CASSLAGGRNTEAFF. As DNA, the CDR3 is TGTGCCAGCAGCTTAGCGGGGGGCCGGAACACTGAAGCTTTCTTT.

The rearrangement links TRBV11-3 to TRBJ2-1; the D gene is possibly TRBD2 (6 bases). Germline CDR1 is SGHNT and CDR2 is YENEEA. The CDR3 length is 15 residues. V lost 0 bases, J lost 5 bases, and 11 bases lay in between. The DNA for the CDR3 is TGTGCCAGCAGCTTAGAGTCTAGCGACAACAATGAGCAGTTCTTC. Its protein product is CASSLESSDNNEQFF.

V and J are TRBV28 and TRBJ2-5, with TRBD2 matching over 8 bases. With 6 bases clipped from V and 0 bases from J, the junction kept 3 bases outside the gene matches. The V gene's germline CDR1 is MDHEN and CDR2 SYDVKM. The CDR3 extends over 14 amino acids. CDR3 protein: CASSLSGDQETQYF. The DNA of the CDR3 is TGTGCCAGCAGCCTTAGCGGGGACCAAGAGACCCAGTACTTC.

V is TRBV10-3 and J is TRBJ1-2; 9 bases fit TRBD1. Germline V lookup: CDR1 ENHRY, CDR2 SYGVKD. The CDR3 totals 13 residues. V gave up 3 bases and J gave up 7 bases; unmatched junction bases: 3. This CDR3 reads CAISETGGGGYTF. CDR3 nucleotides: TGTGCCATCAGTGAAACAGGGGGCGGTGGCTACACCTTC.

The count of this clone is one. This chain links TRBV15 with TRBJ2-7, with D perhaps TRBD1 (6 bases). Germline loops: CDR1 LNHNV, CDR2 YYDKDF (reference sequence). V was clipped by 0 bases and J by 7 bases, with 22 bases between them. This CDR3 region has 17 residues. DNA of the CDR3: TGTGCCACCAGCAGAGATTCCCTTGAACAGGGAGTGGGGGAGCAGTACTTC. Residues: CATSRDSLEQGVGEQYF.

This chain links TRBV5-8 with TRBJ2-7; D is perhaps TRBD1 or TRBD2 (7 bases each). This CDR3 has 15 residues. The V gene's germline CDR1 is SGHTS and CDR2 YDEGEE. Trimming shortened V by 4 bases and J by 3 bases, and 17 bases separated the two germline ends. The CDR3 here is CASSRGGQPFYEQYF. CDR3 nucleotides: TGTGCCAGCAGCAGGGGGGGACAGCCGTTCTACGAGCAGTACTTC.

This chain links TRBV10-1 with TRBJ1-1, with D possibly being TRBD1 (6 bases). V dropped 5 bases and J dropped 4 bases, with 11 bases sitting between them. This CDR3 contains 13 residues. Germline CDR1 is WNHNN and CDR2 is SYGVQD (reference sequence). The chain's CDR3 is CASSPGVGTEAFF. CDR3 nucleotide sequence: TGCGCCAGCAGTCCAGGGGTTGGCACTGAAGCTTTCTTT.

The rearrangement uses TRBV10-1 and TRBJ1-3; 10 bases match TRBD1. Germline V gene sequence: CDR1 WNHNN, CDR2 SYGVQD (reference sequence). This CDR3 is 15 amino acids long. The ends lost 3 bases at V and 2 bases at J; junction bases unmatched: 1. The CDR3 DNA is TGCGCCAGCAGTGAAGGGACAGGGGCTGGAAACACCATATATTTT. Its translation: CASSEGTGAGNTIYF.